This is a list of T cell receptor beta chains from one sample in a study of blood T cells in healthy people across ages. TCRdb reanalysed the 5' RACE reads using MiXCR and keeps one entry per CDR3 protein. The table includes roughly 640,000 distinct CDR3 sequences, about 30% detected once. The sequencing input was blood. The receptors were gathered from a woman aged 80 or over in good health. Both conserved end residues are part of each CDR3. A D gene is named only where the DNA matches it firmly. The listing skips clone size in some rows; elsewhere it reads once, few, many or a size class.

.,many,15,TRBJ2-7,TRBV5-1,TGCGCCAGCAGCTTGGAAGGGGTGATCACCTACGAGCAGTACTTC,CASSLEGVITYEQYF
TRBD1,many,12,TRBJ2-7,TRBV6-1,TGTGCCACATGGGACAGCTCCTACGAGCAGTACTTC,CATWDSSYEQYF
.,.,15,TRBJ2-7,TRBV9,TGTGCCAGCAGCCCTCGGACGGTCTCCTACAATGAGCAGTACTTC,CASSPRTVSYNEQYF
.,.,14,TRBJ1-2,TRBV12-3/TRBV12-4,TGTGCCAGCACCTCCGTAGGGGTTAACTATGACTACACCTTC,CASTSVGVNYDYTF
TRBD2,many,14,TRBJ2-5,TRBV5-8,TGTGCCAGCAGCTTGGTTCCTATCGCGGGGGAGCAGTACTTC,CASSLVPIAGEQYF
.,many,14,TRBJ1-5,TRBV20-1,TGCAGTGCTAGAGCCTGGGATAATAGTCAGCCCCAGCATTTT,CSARAWDNSQPQHF
TRBD2,many,14,TRBJ2-3,TRBV7-9,TGTGCCAGCAGCCCGCGGGGGGCCGCAGATACGCAGTATTTT,CASSPRGAADTQYF
.,.,13,TRBJ1-5,TRBV12-5,TGTGCTAGTGGTGCTGACAGAGTCCTGACCCAGCATTTT,CASGADRVLTQHF
.,.,16,TRBJ1-6,TRBV11-2,TGTGCCAGCAGCTTAGATCGAGGCAGGGTAGGATCACCCCTCCACTTT,CASSLDRGRVGSPLHF
.,many,14,TRBJ2-3,TRBV30,TGTGCCTGGAGTGTACTGGCTAGCACAGATACGCAGTATTTT,CAWSVLASTDTQYF
.,many,14,TRBJ2-7,TRBV5-1,TGCGCCAGCAGCCGTCACCCGACGGACTTCGAGCAGTACTTC,CASSRHPTDFEQYF
.,.,18,TRBJ1-5,TRBV12-2,TGTGCAAGTCGCTTACTGCGGGGGTCGAGGTATAGCAATCAGCCCCAGCATTTT,CASRLLRGSRYSNQPQHF